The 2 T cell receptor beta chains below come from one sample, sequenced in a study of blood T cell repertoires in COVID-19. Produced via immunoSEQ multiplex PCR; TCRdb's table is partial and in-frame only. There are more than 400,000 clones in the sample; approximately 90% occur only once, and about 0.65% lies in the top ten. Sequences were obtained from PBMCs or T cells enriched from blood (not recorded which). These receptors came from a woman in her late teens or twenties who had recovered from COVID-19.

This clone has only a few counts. CDR3 coding DNA: TGTGCCAGCAGCTCTACACTAGCGGGCTCTGGAAACACCATATATTTT. The encoded protein is CASSSTLAGSGNTIYF. This sequence joins TRBV7-2 and TRBJ1-3, with D unresolved. The germline V gene has CDR1 SGHTA and CDR2 FQGNSA. Trimming left V 4 bases short and J 0 bases short, with 13 bases between. The CDR3 is 16 residues long.

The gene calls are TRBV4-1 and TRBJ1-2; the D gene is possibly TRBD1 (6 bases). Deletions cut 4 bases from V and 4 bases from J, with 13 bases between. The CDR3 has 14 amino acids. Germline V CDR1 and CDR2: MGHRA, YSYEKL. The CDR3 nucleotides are TGCGCCAGCAGCCCCTCAGGGGTTTCCTATGGCTACACCTTC. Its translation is CASSPSGVSYGYTF.